This TCR beta chain is from a study of somatic mutations in cytotoxic T cells in rheumatoid arthritis. In the original processing: Only a few patient CD8+ clones above 1% matched published virus-specific TCRB sequences. Profiled with immunoSEQ multiplex PCR; TCRdb holds only in-frame clones, not every one. For V, J and clone size, that table is used; D and trimming come from the DNA. The sample lists 8,000 or so clones, 74% occurring once. As to this clone: Its antigen is still unknown.

The CDR3 is 13 residues long. Germline CDR1 reads SQVTM; CDR2 reads ANQGSEA. V dropped 7 bases and J dropped 5; count of bases not matched to a gene: 10. By positive magnetic bead selection, CD4+ and CD8+ cells were isolated, and their purity was checked by flow cytometry. Study outcomes and limitations: Rheumatoid arthritis patients and age-matched healthy controls showed no significant difference in CD8+ T-cell clonality. Over 20% of CD8+ cells belonged to the largest CD8+ clone in about an eighth of the roughly 60 patients.

The sequence was collected from an adult with rheumatoid arthritis. Sequencing was done on a sample of CD8+ T cells sorted from blood. The V and J genes are TRBV29-1 and TRBJ1-1, with 7 bases that match TRBD1. For the CDR3, the DNA is TGCAGCGCTCGACAGGGAAGGGAAACTGAAGCTTTCTTT. Amino acid sequence: CSARQGRETEAFF.